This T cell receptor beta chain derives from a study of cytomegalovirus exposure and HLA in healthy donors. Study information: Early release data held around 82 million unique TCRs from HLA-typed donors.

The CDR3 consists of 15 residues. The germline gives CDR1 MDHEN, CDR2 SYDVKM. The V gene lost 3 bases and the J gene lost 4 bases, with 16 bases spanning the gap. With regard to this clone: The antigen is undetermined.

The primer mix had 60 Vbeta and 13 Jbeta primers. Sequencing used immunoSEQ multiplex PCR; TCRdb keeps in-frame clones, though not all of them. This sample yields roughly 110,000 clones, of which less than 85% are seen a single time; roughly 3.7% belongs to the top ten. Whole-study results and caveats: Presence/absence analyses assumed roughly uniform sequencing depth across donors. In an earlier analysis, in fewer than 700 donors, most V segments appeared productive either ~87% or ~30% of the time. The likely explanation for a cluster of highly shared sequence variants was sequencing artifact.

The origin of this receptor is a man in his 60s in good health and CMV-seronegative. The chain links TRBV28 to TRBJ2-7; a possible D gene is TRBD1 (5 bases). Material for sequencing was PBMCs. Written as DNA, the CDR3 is TGTGCCAGCAGTTTGAAGGGGTTCGTAGTTTACGAGCAGTACTTC. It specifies CASSLKGFVVYEQYF. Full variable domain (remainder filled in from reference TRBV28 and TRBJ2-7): DVKVTQSSRYLVKRTGEKVFLECVQDMDHENMFWYRQDPGLGLRLIYFSYDVKMKEKGDIPEGYSVSREKKERFSLILESASTNQTSMYLCASSLKGFVVYEQYFGPGTRLTVT.